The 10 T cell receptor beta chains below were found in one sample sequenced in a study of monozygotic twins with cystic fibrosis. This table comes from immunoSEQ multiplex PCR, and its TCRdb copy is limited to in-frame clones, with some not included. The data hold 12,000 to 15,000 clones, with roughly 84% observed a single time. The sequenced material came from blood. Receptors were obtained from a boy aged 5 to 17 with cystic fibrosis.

The CDR3 DNA reads as TGCAGTGCAACCGGGACACTTGAAGCTTTCTTT. It codes for CSATGTLEAFF. This rearrangement joins TRBV20-1 to TRBJ1-1; weak D call: TRBD1 (6 bases). Germline CDR1 and CDR2: DFQATT and SNEGSKA (reference sequence). The CDR3 loop spans 11 amino acids. V lost 6 bases and J 7 bases, leaving 12 bases between the germline ends.

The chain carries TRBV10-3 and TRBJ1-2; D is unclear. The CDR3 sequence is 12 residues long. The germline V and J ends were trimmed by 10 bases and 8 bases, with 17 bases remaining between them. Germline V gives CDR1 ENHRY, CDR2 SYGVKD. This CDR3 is CATQTPRQGYTF. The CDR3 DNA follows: TGTGCCACCCAAACTCCAAGGCAAGGCTACACCTTC.

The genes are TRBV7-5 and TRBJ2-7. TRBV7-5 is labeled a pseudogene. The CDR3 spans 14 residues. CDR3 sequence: CARSLDWDSYEQYF. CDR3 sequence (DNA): TGTGCCAGAAGCTTAGATTGGGATTCCTACGAGCAGTACTTC.

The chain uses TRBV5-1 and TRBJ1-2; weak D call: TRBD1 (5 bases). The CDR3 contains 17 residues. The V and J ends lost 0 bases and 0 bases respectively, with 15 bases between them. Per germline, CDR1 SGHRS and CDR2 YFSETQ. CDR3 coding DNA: TGCGCCAGCAGCTTGGGGAATACAGGTGGGGCTAACTATGGCTACACCTTC. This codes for CASSLGNTGGANYGYTF. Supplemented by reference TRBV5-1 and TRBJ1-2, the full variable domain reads KAGVTQTPRYLIKTRGQQVTLSCSPISGHRSVSWYQQTPGQGLQFLFEYFSETQRNKGNFPGRFSGRQFSNSRSEMNVSTLELGDSALYLCASSLGNTGGANYGYTFGSGTRLTVV.

CDR3 nucleotide sequence: TGCGCCAGCAGCCATTCGACGGGGTCAAACTATGGCTACACCTTC. This translates into CASSHSTGSNYGYTF. The V and J genes are TRBV5-1 and TRBJ1-2; D gene uncertain. The germline V and J ends were trimmed by 4 bases and 2 bases, with 15 bases remaining between them. In germline, CDR1 is SGHRS, CDR2 YFSETQ. The CDR3 has 15 residues. The whole variable domain, filled in from reference TRBV5-1 and TRBJ1-2, reads KAGVTQTPRYLIKTRGQQVTLSCSPISGHRSVSWYQQTPGQGLQFLFEYFSETQRNKGNFPGRFSGRQFSNSRSEMNVSTLELGDSALYLCASSHSTGSNYGYTFGSGTRLTVV.

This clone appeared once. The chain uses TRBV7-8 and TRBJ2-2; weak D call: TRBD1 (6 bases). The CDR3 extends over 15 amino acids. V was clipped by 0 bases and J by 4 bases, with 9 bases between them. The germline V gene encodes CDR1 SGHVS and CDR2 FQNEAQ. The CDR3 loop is CASSLAGAFTGELFF. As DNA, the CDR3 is TGTGCCAGCAGCTTAGCGGGGGCGTTCACCGGGGAGCTGTTTTTT.

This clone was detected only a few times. The CDR3, as DNA: TGTGCCAGCAGTACCGGGCGTAGGTCACCCCTCCACTTT. Its protein product is CASSTGRRSPLHF. The rearrangement joins TRBV25-1 to TRBJ1-6; D is uncertain. The germline CDR1 and CDR2 sequences are MGHDK and SYGVNS. CDR3 size: 13 residues. The V and J ends lost 5 bases and 10 bases respectively, with 12 bases between them.

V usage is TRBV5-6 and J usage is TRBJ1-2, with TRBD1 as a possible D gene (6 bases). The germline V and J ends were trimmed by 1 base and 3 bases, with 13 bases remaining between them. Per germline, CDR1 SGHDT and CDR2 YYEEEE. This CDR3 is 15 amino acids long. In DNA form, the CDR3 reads TGTGCCAGCAGCTTGCCTACAGGGCCGGACTATGGCTACACCTTC. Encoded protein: CASSLPTGPDYGYTF.

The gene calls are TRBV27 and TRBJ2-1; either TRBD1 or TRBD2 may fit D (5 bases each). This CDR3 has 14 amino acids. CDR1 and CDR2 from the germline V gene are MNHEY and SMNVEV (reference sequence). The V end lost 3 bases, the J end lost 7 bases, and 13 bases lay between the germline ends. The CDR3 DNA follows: TGTGCCAGCAGTTTTTGGGGTTGGGGGAATGAGCAGTTCTTC. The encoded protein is CASSFWGWGNEQFF.

DNA for the CDR3: TGTGCCAGCTGGCTCGTGGGAGAGGATGGAAACACCATATATTTT. Residues: CASWLVGEDGNTIYF. J is TRBJ1-3 and V is TRBV2, with D hard to call. Trimming pared 8 bases from V and 3 bases from J, leaving 17 bases between. Germline V gene data show CDR1 as SNHLY and CDR2 as FYNNEI. The CDR3 totals 15 residues. The whole variable domain, remainder taken from reference TRBV2 and TRBJ1-3, is EPEVTQTPSHQVTQMGQEVILRCVPISNHLYFYWYRQILGQKVEFLVSFYNNEISEKSEIFDDQFSVERPDGSNFTLKIRSTKLEDSAMYFCASWLVGEDGNTIYFGEGSWLTVV.